A selection of T cell receptor beta chains follows, all from one sample in a study of CD8 T cells in ankylosing spondylitis. MiXCR, applied by TCRdb to the 5' RACE reads, yields one record per CDR3 protein. The repertoire holds roughly 280,000 distinct CDR3 sequences, with 20% as singletons. Sequencing was done on a sample of blood, either unsorted or a sorted T cell fraction (not recorded which). Every receptor here comes from a male donor with ankylosing spondylitis or in good health (not recorded which). Both conserved end residues are part of each CDR3. Each record gives: J gene, D gene, clone size, V gene, CDR3 DNA, CDR3 protein. D genes are given only for firm matches. Not every row has a clone size; where given, it reads once, few, many or a size class.

>TRBJ2-1|.|.|TRBV12-3/TRBV12-4
TGTGCCAGCAGTGGGGGGGGGGCAAACTACAATGAGCAGTTCTTC
CASSGGGANYNEQFF
>TRBJ2-5|TRBD2|.|TRBV11-2
TGTGCCAGCAGCTTAGCCGGACTAGCGTACCAAGAGACCCAGTACTTC
CASSLAGLAYQETQYF
>TRBJ2-1|.|.|TRBV21-1
TGTGCCAGCAGCAAACTTCGGCTTCAGGTCGATGAGCAGTTCTTC
CASSKLRLQVDEQFF
>TRBJ1-3|.|.|TRBV7-9
TGTGCCAGCAGCTTCTCTCCCTCCGCGGGAAACACCATATATTTT
CASSFSPSAGNTIYF
>TRBJ1-2|.|.|TRBV28
TGTGCCAGTCGCGTGGGGCGGGGCTACACCTTC
CASRVGRGYTF
>TRBJ2-5|TRBD1|.|TRBV12-3/TRBV12-4
TGTGCCAGCAGGGGCGGGGACAGGGTAGGGGAGACCCAGTACTTC
CASRGGDRVGETQYF
>TRBJ2-5|.|.|TRBV27
TGTGCCAGCAGTTTATCCGTATTCACAGGGACCCAGTACTTC
CASSLSVFTGTQYF
>TRBJ2-1|.|.|TRBV20-1
TGCAGTGCCATGGACAGATACAATGAGCAGTTCTTC
CSAMDRYNEQFF
>TRBJ2-6|TRBD1|few|TRBV10-3
TGTGCCATCAGTGATCTCCGGACAGGGCGTCTTGGGGCCAACGTCCTGACTTTC
CAISDLRTGRLGANVLTF
>TRBJ2-3|.|.|TRBV3-1
TGTGCCAGCAGCCAAGATGGTAAAGGCCTCGAAGGAGATACGCAGTATTTT
CASSQDGKGLEGDTQYF
>TRBJ2-1|.|.|TRBV24-1
TGTGCCACCAGTGATTTGCGTAGATCCGGCACCAATGAGCAGTTCTTC
CATSDLRRSGTNEQFF
>TRBJ1-1|.|few|TRBV19
TGTGCCAGTAGTATTACCATGGCTTCGTCGGTTTCTGGTGAAGCTTTCTTT
CASSITMASSVSGEAFF
>TRBJ1-5|TRBD1|few|TRBV30
TGTGCCTGGTCTTCAGGGGGTCAGCCCCAGCATTTT
CAWSSGGQPQHF
>TRBJ2-5|TRBD1|.|TRBV2
TGTGCCAGCAGTCGGGACAGGGTAGCGGAGACCCAGTACTTC
CASSRDRVAETQYF
>TRBJ1-4|.|.|TRBV9
TGTGCCAGCAGCGTTGATTCAACTAATGAAAAACTGTTTTTT
CASSVDSTNEKLFF
>TRBJ2-3|.|many|TRBV10-3
TGTGCCATCGGTGGGAATGAAGATACGCAGTATTTT
CAIGGNEDTQYF
>TRBJ1-5|TRBD1|.|TRBV30
TGTGCCTGGAGTCACGGCAGGGGGCTATACGGCAATCAGCCCCAGCATTTT
CAWSHGRGLYGNQPQHF